The 19 T cell receptor beta chains listed next were all sequenced from one sample in a study of T-cell memory formation after mild COVID-19 (dated by TCRdb to the early 2020s). The receptor library was made with 5' RACE. Sequencing relied on an Illumina NovaSeq 6000. The public reads were reprocessed in TCRdb via fastp at Q25 and MiXCR, keeping in-frame beta chains. CDR3 protein sequences are deduplicated, and each keeps its most common genes and DNA. This sample lists roughly 510,000 distinct CDR3 sequences; roughly 17% were detected once. The top ten clonotypes cover approximately 8.1% of the sample. Material: PBMCs or a T cell subset sorted from them (not recorded which). The receptors originated from an adult woman who had mild COVID-19 (a few samples of this study predate the infection). The sample titles of this study are shuffled in the database, so cell type and time point are left out; the donor was told from shared clones.

This clonotype was seen repeatedly, ten times or more. The CDR3 is CASSFKGPDTQYF. Written as DNA, the CDR3 is TGTGCCAGCAGTTTCAAAGGGCCAGATACGCAGTATTTT. The chain combines TRBV27 with TRBJ2-3; D call uncertain. The CDR3 length is 13 residues. Trimming stripped 3 bases from V and 4 bases from J, with 8 bases between. Germline CDR1 is MNHEY and CDR2 is SMNVEV (reference sequence).

The chain combines TRBV5-1 with TRBJ2-1; D is possibly TRBD1 or TRBD2 (5 bases each). V shed 7 bases and J shed 6 bases, with 23 bases lying between them. Germline V gives CDR1 SGHRS, CDR2 YFSETQ. This CDR3 is 16 amino acids long. This CDR3 is CASGLGHPGPVNEQFF. The CDR3 region has the DNA TGCGCCAGCGGGTTAGGACACCCGGGGCCGGTCAATGAGCAGTTCTTC.

The J gene is TRBJ2-5, the V gene TRBV29-1; D tentatively reads TRBD1 or TRBD2 (6 bases each). Germline V gene data show CDR1 as SQVTM and CDR2 as ANQGSEA. Between the trimmed V and J ends, which lost 7 bases and 5 bases, there was a span of 29 bases. The CDR3 totals 17 residues. The CDR3 DNA sequence: TGCAGCGCCGATCGTAGCAGGGGCCGAATTCGGGGGGAGACCCAGTACTTC. It yields the protein CSADRSRGRIRGETQYF.

CDR3 sequence reads: CASSFLSGELFF. Written as DNA, the CDR3 is TGTGCCAGCAGTTTCTTGTCCGGGGAGCTGTTTTTT. This sequence joins TRBV12-3 or TRBV12-4 and TRBJ2-2, with unresolved D. V was cut by 3 bases and J by 6 bases, with 5 bases left in between. The CDR3 is 12 amino acids.

In its sample, this clonotype was seen many times. The rearrangement joins TRBV5-1 to TRBJ2-7, with D possibly matching TRBD1 (6 bases). V lost 0 bases and J lost 3, with 10 bases in between. Germline V gene data show CDR1 as SGHRS and CDR2 as YFSETQ. CDR3 length: 14 amino acids. CDR3 nucleotides: TGCGCCAGCAGCTTGGACAGGGAAAGCTACGAGCAGTACTTC. It specifies CASSLDRESYEQYF. Filled out from reference TRBV5-1 and TRBJ2-7, the complete variable domain reads KAGVTQTPRYLIKTRGQQVTLSCSPISGHRSVSWYQQTPGQGLQFLFEYFSETQRNKGNFPGRFSGRQFSNSRSEMNVSTLELGDSALYLCASSLDRESYEQYFGPGTRLTVT.

This chain uses TRBV20-1 with TRBJ1-5, with D perhaps matching TRBD1 (5 bases). The CDR3 spans 14 residues. Germline CDR1 is DFQATT and CDR2 is SNEGSKA (reference sequence). V shed 3 bases and J shed 5 bases, with 14 bases lying between them. CDR3 protein: CSASALGADQPQHF. The CDR3 coding sequence is TGCAGTGCTAGCGCCCTCGGGGCCGATCAGCCCCAGCATTTT.

The genes are TRBV20-1 and TRBJ2-1; D is possibly TRBD1 (6 bases). The germline V and J ends were trimmed by 2 bases and 9 bases, with 11 bases remaining between them. Per germline, CDR1 DFQATT and CDR2 SNEGSKA (reference sequence). The CDR3 spans 12 residues. The chain's CDR3 is CSARLDSPEQFF. The CDR3 bases are TGCAGTGCTAGACTGGACAGCCCTGAGCAGTTCTTC.

This clonotype was counted only a few times. The chain is built from TRBV12-3 or TRBV12-4 and TRBJ2-2, with 8 bases aligning to TRBD1. Losses at the gene ends were 2 bases for V and 6 bases for J; bases not matched to a gene: 17. CDR3 size: 19 residues. The CDR3 DNA is TGTGCCAGCAGTTTAAGGCGCAGGGGGCGCCTTAGGGGACCCGGGGAGCTGTTTTTT. Its protein is CASSLRRRGRLRGPGELFF.

The sample holds a few counts of this clonotype. The chain employs TRBV5-1 and TRBJ2-3, with D perhaps being TRBD1 or TRBD2 (5 bases each). The CDR3 consists of 14 residues. Trimming took off 5 bases at V and 3 bases at J, with 13 bases between the two ends. Germline V gene data show CDR1 as SGHRS and CDR2 as YFSETQ. The CDR3 DNA sequence: TGCGCCAGCAGACCCTGGGGGAATACAGATACGCAGTATTTT. It encodes CASRPWGNTDTQYF.

The sample holds many counts of this clonotype. The CDR3 DNA reads TGTGCCAGCAGTTTAAGGCTAGCCAAATACAATGAGCAGTTCTTC. Translated, it gives CASSLRLAKYNEQFF. This rearrangement joins TRBV27 to TRBJ2-1; D might be TRBD2 (5 bases). Germline assignment: CDR1 MNHEY and CDR2 SMNVEV (reference sequence). Trimming removed 2 bases from V and 4 bases from J, with 12 bases in between. This CDR3 is 15 amino acids long.

The chain uses TRBV6-2 or TRBV6-3 and TRBJ1-1, with 8 bases that match TRBD1. Looked up from germline, CDR1 is MNHEY and CDR2 is SVGEGT. Trimming removed 8 bases from V and 6 bases from J; junction bases left unmatched: 2. The CDR3 loop spans 11 amino acids. The CDR3 bases are TGTGCCAGCTGCAGGGGGCCTGAAGCTTTCTTT. This encodes CASCRGPEAFF.

This clonotype was detected only a few times. CDR3 protein: CASSQAVGGTDTQYF. The CDR3 bases are TGCGCCAGCAGCCAAGCCGTAGGCGGCACAGATACGCAGTATTTT. The chain recombines TRBV4-3 with TRBJ2-3; D unclear. Trimming took off 1 base at V and 1 base at J, with 9 bases between the two ends. This CDR3 region has 15 residues. From germline, CDR1 is LGHNA and CDR2 YSLEER.

This sequence joins TRBV5-1 and TRBJ1-4; possibly TRBD1 for D (5 bases). This CDR3 comprises 16 residues. V lost 1 base and J 4 bases, leaving 14 bases between the germline ends. Germline V lookup: CDR1 SGHRS, CDR2 YFSETQ. CDR3 bases: TGCGCCAGCAGCTTGCCGGAGACAGCCGGTAATGAAAAACTGTTTTTT. It yields the protein CASSLPETAGNEKLFF.

Only a few counts were recorded for this clonotype. The chain uses TRBV7-3 and TRBJ2-1; D is possibly TRBD1 or TRBD2 (5 bases each). Trimming took off 4 bases at V and 9 bases at J, with 13 bases between the two ends. Germline V gene lookup returns CDR1 SGHTA and CDR2 FQGTGA. There are 13 residues in the CDR3. The CDR3 spells CASSWDAPSEQFF. DNA for the CDR3: TGTGCCAGCAGCTGGGACGCCCCCAGTGAGCAGTTCTTC.

The V and J genes are TRBV15 and TRBJ2-7, with 9 bases that match TRBD2. From germline, CDR1 is LNHNV and CDR2 YYDKDF (reference sequence). J was trimmed by 6 bases and V by 3 bases; bases with no gene match: 9. The CDR3 consists of 15 residues. The CDR3 loop is CATSRRSGGSSEQYF. Here the CDR3 DNA reads TGTGCCACCAGCAGGAGGAGCGGGGGGTCTAGCGAGCAGTACTTC. Full variable domain (rest looked up from reference TRBV15 and TRBJ2-7): DAMVIQNPRYQVTQFGKPVTLSCSQTLNHNVMYWYQQKSSQAPKLLFHYYDKDFNNEADTPDNFQSRRPNTSFCFLDIRSPGLGDTAMYLCATSRRSGGSSEQYFGPGTRLTVT.

A few counts support this clonotype. The V gene is TRBV20-1, the J gene TRBJ2-1, with a weak D call TRBD2 (5 bases). CDR3 size: 15 residues. Trimming shortened V by 0 bases and J by 1 base, and 10 bases separated the two germline ends. Germline CDR1 reads DFQATT; CDR2 reads SNEGSKA (reference sequence). CDR3 sequence: CSARDPAESYNEQFF. The CDR3 DNA is TGCAGTGCTAGAGATCCAGCGGAGTCCTACAATGAGCAGTTCTTC.

The table lists this clonotype with a few counts. This chain connects TRBV12-3 or TRBV12-4 to TRBJ2-2; maybe TRBD1 (5 bases). The V end lost 4 bases, the J end lost 4 bases, and 10 bases lay between the germline ends. The CDR3 is 14 amino acids. The CDR3 DNA reads TGTGCCAGCAGTTCAGGGTTGGGCACCGGGGAGCTGTTTTTT. This translates into CASSSGLGTGELFF.

The CDR3 region has the DNA TGTGCCAGCTCACCACCGGGACTAGCGGACCACGAGCAGTACTTC. Encoded protein: CASSPPGLADHEQYF. The chain links TRBV18 to TRBJ2-7; 11 bases line up with TRBD2. CDR3 length: 15 residues. The V and J ends lost 0 bases and 5 bases, in that order; junction bases with no gene match: 3. The V gene's germline CDR1 is KGHSH and CDR2 LQKENI.

V usage is TRBV7-9 and J usage is TRBJ1-1, with a tentative D call TRBD1 (6 bases). This CDR3 region has 15 residues. CDR1 SEHNR and CDR2 FQNEAQ come from the germline V gene (reference sequence). The V end lost 4 bases, the J end lost 1 base, and 13 bases lay between the germline ends. The CDR3 nucleotides are TGTGCCAGCAGCTCAACCCTGACAGGGAACACTGAAGCTTTCTTT. Protein product: CASSSTLTGNTEAFF.